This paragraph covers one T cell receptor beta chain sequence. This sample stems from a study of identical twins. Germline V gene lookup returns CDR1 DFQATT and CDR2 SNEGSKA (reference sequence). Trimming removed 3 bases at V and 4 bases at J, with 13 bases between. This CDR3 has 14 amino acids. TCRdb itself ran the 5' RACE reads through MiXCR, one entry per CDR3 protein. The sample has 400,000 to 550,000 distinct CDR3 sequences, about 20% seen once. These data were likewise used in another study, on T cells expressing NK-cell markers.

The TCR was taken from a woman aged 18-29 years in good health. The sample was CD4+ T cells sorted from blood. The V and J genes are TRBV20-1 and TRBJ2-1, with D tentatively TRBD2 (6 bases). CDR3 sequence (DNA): TGCAGTGCTAGGGAGGGCCCTCTATACAATGAGCAGTTCTTC. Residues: CSAREGPLYNEQFF.